This T cell receptor beta chain stems from a study of shared clonotypes between healthy human individuals. Study results and limitations: Non-shared clonotypes had lower generation probabilities than clonotypes shared by all four sorted-subset donors.

In the study's own analysis: Filtering differed for immunoSEQ, which gave only junction sequences without quality scores. The table came from immunoSEQ multiplex PCR; TCRdb's copy has only in-frame clones and leaves some out. The V and J calls and clone size come from that table; D and trimming were worked out from the DNA. The profile covers over a million clones, with under 80% appearing a single time and approximately 1.5% taken by the ten largest. A word on this clone: Its antigen is not known.

From germline, CDR1 is SNHLY and CDR2 FYNNEI. With 2 bases removed from V and 0 bases from J, the gap between germline ends came to 13 bases. The CDR3 covers 16 residues. The rearrangement uses TRBV2 and TRBJ1-2; possibly TRBD1 for D (6 bases). The sequence came from a young man in good health. The material sequenced was memory CD4+ T cells sorted from blood. Specified subset: CD45RA-negative fraction. The CDR3 nucleotides read TGTGCCAGCAGTGAAAGGACAGTTTATACTAACTATGGCTACACCTTC. Its protein product is CASSERTVYTNYGYTF.